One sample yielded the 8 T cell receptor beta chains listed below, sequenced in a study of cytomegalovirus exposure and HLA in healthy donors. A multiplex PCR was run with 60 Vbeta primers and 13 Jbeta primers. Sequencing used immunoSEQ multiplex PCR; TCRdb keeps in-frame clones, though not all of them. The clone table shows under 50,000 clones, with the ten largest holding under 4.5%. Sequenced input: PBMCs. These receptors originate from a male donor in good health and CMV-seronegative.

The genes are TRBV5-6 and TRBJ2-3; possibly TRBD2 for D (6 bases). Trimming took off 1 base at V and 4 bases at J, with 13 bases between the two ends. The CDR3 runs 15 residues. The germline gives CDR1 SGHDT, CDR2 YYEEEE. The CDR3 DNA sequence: TGTGCCAGCAGCTTGTCCGGGACTCCCGCAGATACGCAGTATTTT. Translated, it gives CASSLSGTPADTQYF.

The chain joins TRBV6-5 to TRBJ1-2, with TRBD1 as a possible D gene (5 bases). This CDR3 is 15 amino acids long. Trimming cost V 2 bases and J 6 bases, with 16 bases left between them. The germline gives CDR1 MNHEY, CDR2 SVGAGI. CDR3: CASSYSPSRVDGYTF. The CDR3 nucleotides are TGTGCCAGCAGTTACAGCCCTTCCAGGGTGGATGGCTACACCTTC.

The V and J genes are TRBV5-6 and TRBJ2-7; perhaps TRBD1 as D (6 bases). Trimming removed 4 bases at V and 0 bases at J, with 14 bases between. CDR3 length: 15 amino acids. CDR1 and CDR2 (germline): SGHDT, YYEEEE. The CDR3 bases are TGTGCCAGCAGCCCCTTACAGGGATACTCCTACGAGCAGTACTTC. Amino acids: CASSPLQGYSYEQYF.

The DNA for the CDR3 is TGTGCCAGCAGCTTGGTGAGCGGCCTTGCTAACTATGGCTACACCTTC. Protein: CASSLVSGLANYGYTF. The chain couples TRBV5-5 to TRBJ1-2; D not certain. V shed 0 bases and J shed 0 bases, with 12 bases lying between them. Germline values: CDR1 SGHKS, CDR2 YYEKEE (reference sequence). This CDR3 is built from 16 residues.

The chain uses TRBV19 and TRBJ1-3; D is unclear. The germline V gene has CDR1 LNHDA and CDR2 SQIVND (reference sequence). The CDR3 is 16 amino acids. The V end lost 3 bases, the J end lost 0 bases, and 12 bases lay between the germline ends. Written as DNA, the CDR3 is TGTGCCAGTAGTATCGGACTCCGCAGCTCTGGAAACACCATATATTTT. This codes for CASSIGLRSSGNTIYF.

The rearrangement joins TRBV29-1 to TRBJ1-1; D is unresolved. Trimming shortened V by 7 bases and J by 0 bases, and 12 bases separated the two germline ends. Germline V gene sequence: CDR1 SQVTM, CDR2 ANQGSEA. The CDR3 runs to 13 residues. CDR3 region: CSANRALNTEAFF. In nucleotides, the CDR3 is TGCAGCGCCAACCGAGCGTTGAACACTGAAGCTTTCTTT.

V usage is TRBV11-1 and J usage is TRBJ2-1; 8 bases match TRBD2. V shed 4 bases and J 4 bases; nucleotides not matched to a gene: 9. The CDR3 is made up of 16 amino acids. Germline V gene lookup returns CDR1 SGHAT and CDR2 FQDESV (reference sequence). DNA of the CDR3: TGTGCCAGCAGCTCGGAGGGGAGCGGGGGTTACAATGAGCAGTTCTTC. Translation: CASSSEGSGGYNEQFF.

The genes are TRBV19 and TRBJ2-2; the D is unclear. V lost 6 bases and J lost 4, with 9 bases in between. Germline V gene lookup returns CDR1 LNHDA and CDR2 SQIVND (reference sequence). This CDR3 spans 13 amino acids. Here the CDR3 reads CASSPQVTGELFF. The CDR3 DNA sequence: TGTGCCAGTAGCCCTCAGGTCACCGGGGAGCTGTTTTTT.